This TCR beta chain was observed in a study of blood T cell repertoires in COVID-19. Study background: Some COVID-19 samples were acute and others convalescent; all came from the United States, Italy and Spain. PBMCs, B-cell-depleted T cells, or T cells were the source of the cDNA or gDNA that made up the material.

TCRdb's copy holds only in-frame clones and misses some; the assay was immunoSEQ multiplex PCR. Among about 81,000 clones listed, about nine tenths were seen once. This CDR3 spans 16 amino acids. Trimming removed 2 bases from V and 0 bases from J, with 13 bases in between. Germline CDR1 reads LNHNV; CDR2 reads YYDKDF (reference sequence). The sample taken for sequencing was peripheral blood. This sequence originates from a man between 70 and 80 years old with active or convalescent COVID-19. The chain couples TRBV15 to TRBJ1-2, with D unresolved. CDR3 bases: TGTGCCACCAGCAGAACCCGACGGGATACTAACTATGGCTACACCTTC. The encoded protein is CATSRTRRDTNYGYTF.